The sequence of this T cell receptor (beta chain) was determined in a study of T cell responses to AZD1222 COVID-19 vaccine. Profiled with immunoSEQ multiplex PCR; TCRdb holds only in-frame clones, not every one. The data contain about 130,000 clones, 92% of them singletons. CDR1 and CDR2 from the germline V gene are SGDLS and YYNGEE. The ends were cut back, 0 bases at V and 0 bases at J, with 13 bases in the middle. The CDR3 is made up of 17 amino acids. Broader study findings: The repertoires were collected only after the peak T cell response. A mostly white British donor set with more females was recruited, and clonal diversity was possibly underestimated. The reported proportion of spike-specific TCRs targeting unmutated variant regions was nearly half. Spike-specific TCR repertoires showed rising breadth and depth after two AZD1222 doses.

Worth noting for this clone: The antigen is not known.

V and J are TRBV9 and TRBJ1-3; D remains unclear. The specimen was peripheral blood, collected on day 0 of AZD1222 vaccination. This receptor was taken from an adult in good health. CDR3 region: CASSVAFRILSGNTIYF. The CDR3 nucleotides are TGTGCCAGCAGCGTAGCGTTCCGGATTCTCTCTGGAAACACCATATATTTT.